Listed here is a single T cell receptor beta chain. Per the authors' pipeline: Cell counts per sample came from amplifying reference gene primers. Profiled with immunoSEQ multiplex PCR; TCRdb holds only in-frame clones, not every one. The DNA was the basis for D and trimming; V, J and clone size are from that table. The sample includes around 150,000 clones, 85% to 90% of them seen just once. This sample was taken from a study of blood T cell repertoires in COVID-19. As for the study in general: PBMCs, B-cell-depleted T cells, or T cells were the source of the cDNA or gDNA that made up the material.

V shed 6 bases and J 2 bases; nucleotides not matched to a gene: 4. CDR1 is SNHLY and CDR2 is FYNNEI in the germline V gene. This CDR3 has 14 amino acids. The chain carries TRBV2 and TRBJ1-3, with 7 bases matching TRBD1. This TCR derives from a woman in her sixties with active COVID-19. Sequenced: peripheral blood. The CDR3 sequence is CASRGTDPGNTIYF. Written as DNA, the CDR3 is TGTGCCAGCAGGGGGACAGACCCTGGAAACACCATATATTTT.